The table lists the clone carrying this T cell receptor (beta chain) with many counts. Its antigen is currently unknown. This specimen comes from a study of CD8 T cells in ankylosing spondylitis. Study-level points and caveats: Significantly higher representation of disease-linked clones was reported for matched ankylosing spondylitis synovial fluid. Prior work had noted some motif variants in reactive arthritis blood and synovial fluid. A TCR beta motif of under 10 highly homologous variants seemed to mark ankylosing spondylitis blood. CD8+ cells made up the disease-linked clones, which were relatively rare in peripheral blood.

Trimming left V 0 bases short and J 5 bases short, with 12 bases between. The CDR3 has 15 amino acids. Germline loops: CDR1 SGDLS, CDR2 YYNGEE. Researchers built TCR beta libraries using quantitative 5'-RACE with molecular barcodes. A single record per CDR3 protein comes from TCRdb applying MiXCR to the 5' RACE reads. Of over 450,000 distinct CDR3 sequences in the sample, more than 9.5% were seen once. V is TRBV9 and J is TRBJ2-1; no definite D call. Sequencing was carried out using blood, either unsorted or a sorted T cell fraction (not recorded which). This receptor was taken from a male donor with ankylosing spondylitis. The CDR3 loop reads CASSVGAAVNNEQFF. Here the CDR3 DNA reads TGTGCCAGCAGCGTAGGGGCGGCCGTAAACAATGAGCAGTTCTTC.